In this sample, the clone carrying this T cell receptor (beta chain) turned up a few times. The sample originates from a study of response to subunit inactivated influenza vaccine. J was trimmed by 7 bases and V by 6 bases; bases with no gene match: 12. The length of the CDR3 is 15 residues. CDR1 and CDR2 from the germline V gene are MNHEY and SVGEGT. MiXCR, applied by TCRdb to the RT-PCR reads, yields one record per CDR3 protein. The table lists almost 600,000 distinct CDR3 sequences, around 15% of them singletons. This sequence joins TRBV6-2 or TRBV6-3 and TRBJ2-4; 7 nucleotides match TRBD1. Sequencing was performed on PBMCs from blood, taken 11 to 12 days after vaccination. The receptor comes from a man aged 50-60 years who received an inactivated influenza vaccine. CDR3 sequence reads: CASSRDSPWGNIQYF. The DNA for the CDR3 is TGTGCCAGCAGCCGGGACAGCCCCTGGGGTAACATTCAGTACTTC.